A selection of T cell receptor beta chains follows, all from one sample in a study of blood T cell repertoires in COVID-19. Measured with immunoSEQ multiplex PCR; TCRdb has only the in-frame clones, and not every one. The sample shows around 100,000 clones, 87% of them seen only once. Material: peripheral blood. Receptor source: a human donor in a cohort sampled during active COVID-19. Both conserved end residues are part of each CDR3. D genes are given only for firm matches. Not every row has a clone size; where given, it reads once, few, many or a size class.

>NA|TRBV19|TRBJ2-2|TRBD1
CATRGTGSAGELFF
TGTGCCACTAGGGGGACAGGGAGCGCCGGGGAGCTGTTTTTT
>few|TRBV2|TRBJ2-7|NA
CASSEYTAGQGF
TGTGCCAGCAGTGAATATACGGCAGGGCAGGGTTTC
>NA|TRBV7-6|TRBJ2-7|NA
CASSPPEGEQYF
TGTGCCAGCAGCCCTCCGGAGGGGGAGCAGTACTTC
>NA|TRBV30|TRBJ1-1|NA
CAWSRQRNTEAFF
TGTGCCTGGAGCCGACAGAGAAACACTGAAGCTTTCTTT
>NA|TRBV18|TRBJ2-7|NA
CASQTGVSYEQYF
TGTGCCAGCCAGACAGGCGTCTCCTACGAGCAGTACTTC
>NA|TRBV5-1|TRBJ1-1|NA
CASSFSSLGLGNTEAFF
TGCGCCAGCAGCTTCTCTAGCCTGGGGTTGGGGAACACTGAAGCTTTCTTT
>NA|TRBV3-1/TRBV3-2|TRBJ1-5|NA
CASSQTSRNQPQHF
TGTGCCAGCAGCCAAACATCGCGCAATCAGCCCCAGCATTTT
>NA|TRBV6-6|TRBJ1-2|NA
CASSTGSLFYGYTF
TGTGCCAGCTCGACTGGTTCCCTCTTCTATGGCTACACCTTC
>once|TRBV20-1|TRBJ2-1|TRBD2
CSASPLTSGGNYNEQFF
TGCAGTGCTAGTCCCCTCACTAGCGGGGGTAACTACAATGAGCAGTTCTTC
>once|TRBV3-1/TRBV3-2|TRBJ1-4|NA
CASSHYRATNEKLFF
TGTGCCAGCAGCCACTACAGGGCAACTAATGAAAAACTGTTTTTT
>NA|TRBV6-2/TRBV6-3|TRBJ2-7|TRBD2
CASRRAGGFYEQYF
TGTGCCAGCCGCCGAGCGGGAGGTTTCTACGAGCAGTACTTC
>NA|TRBV6-2/TRBV6-3|TRBJ2-6|TRBD1
CASSLTGTGGPRSSGANVLTF
TGTGCCAGCAGTCTGACCGGGACAGGGGGCCCCCGGAGCTCTGGGGCCAACGTCCTGACTTTC
>NA|TRBV11-2|TRBJ2-3|NA
CASNSFTDTQYF
TGTGCCAGCAATAGCTTCACAGATACGCAGTATTTT
>NA|TRBV15|TRBJ1-1|NA
CATSRDQTENTEAFF
TGTGCCACCAGCAGAGATCAGACAGAGAACACTGAAGCTTTCTTT
>once|TRBV3-1/TRBV3-2|TRBJ2-4|NA
CASSSRTLVADIQYF
TGTGCCAGCAGCTCGAGGACCCTGGTAGCGGACATTCAGTACTTC
>NA|TRBV7-8|TRBJ1-2|NA
CASAEQTSYGYTF
TGTGCCAGCGCTGAGCAGACTTCCTATGGCTACACCTTC
>NA|TRBV6-5|TRBJ1-1|NA
CASFRGTEAFF
TGTGCCAGCTTCCGCGGCACTGAAGCTTTCTTT
>NA|TRBV5-1|TRBJ2-2|TRBD2
CASSLVAGRAGELFF
TGCGCCAGCAGCTTGGTGGCAGGGAGGGCCGGGGAGCTGTTTTTT
>NA|TRBV19|TRBJ1-3|NA
CASSQDGGFVGNTIYF
TGTGCCAGTAGCCAAGACGGGGGATTCGTTGGAAACACCATATATTTT
>NA|TRBV2|TRBJ1-2|NA
CASSELQGGNGYTF
TGTGCCAGCAGTGAGCTGCAGGGAGGTAATGGCTACACCTTC
>NA|TRBV21-1|TRBJ2-7|NA
CASNSQGGDPYEQYF
TGTGCCAGCAACTCTCAAGGGGGGGACCCCTACGAGCAGTACTTC
>NA|TRBV6-6|TRBJ2-5|TRBD2
CASSPGTVAGALSQETQYF
TGTGCCAGCAGTCCCGGGACAGTAGCGGGGGCCCTCTCCCAAGAGACCCAGTACTTC
>NA|TRBV6-1|TRBJ2-2|NA
CASSERGGSLSGELFF
TGTGCCAGCAGTGAGAGGGGGGGCAGCTTATCCGGGGAGCTGTTTTTT
>NA|TRBV4-1|TRBJ1-1|NA
CASSQEGRGLNTEAFF
TGCGCCAGCAGCCAAGAGGGTCGAGGCCTGAACACTGAAGCTTTCTTT
>NA|TRBV6-1|TRBJ2-7|TRBD2
CASSDPGLAVYEQYF
TGTGCCAGCAGTGACCCGGGACTAGCGGTCTACGAGCAGTACTTC
>NA|TRBV7-3|TRBJ2-6|NA
CASSLRSPLISGANVLTF
TGTGCCAGCAGCTTGAGGAGCCCGCTGATCTCTGGGGCCAACGTCCTGACTTTC
>once|TRBV6-1|TRBJ1-6|NA
CASSEVAGEGRIGNSPLHF
TGTGCCAGCAGTGAAGTCGCAGGGGAGGGGCGTATTGGAAATTCACCCCTCCACTTT
>NA|TRBV5-8|TRBJ1-1|NA
CASSLGAKAFF
TGTGCCAGCAGCTTAGGGGCGAAAGCTTTCTTT
>NA|TRBV15|TRBJ2-1|TRBD2
CATSRVAGAHEQFF
TGTGCCACCAGCAGGGTAGCGGGCGCACATGAGCAGTTCTTC
>NA|TRBV7-7|TRBJ2-1|TRBD2
CASSPLAGGGNEQFF
TGTGCTAGCAGCCCTCTAGCGGGAGGAGGCAATGAGCAGTTCTTC
>NA|TRBV6-6|TRBJ1-2|NA
CASSAGGQNYGYTF
TGTGCCAGCAGTGCAGGAGGGCAGAACTATGGCTACACCTTC
>NA|TRBV14|TRBJ1-1|NA
CASSRGLAGMNTEAFF
TGTGCCAGCAGCCGTGGGTTGGCAGGAATGAACACTGAAGCTTTCTTT
>once|TRBV4-1|TRBJ2-3|NA
CASSYRGARADTQYF
TGCGCCAGCAGCTACCGGGGGGCCCGGGCAGATACGCAGTATTTT
>NA|TRBV28|TRBJ1-2|TRBD1
CASRRQGSGGYTF
TGTGCCAGCAGACGACAGGGAAGCGGTGGCTACACCTTC
>NA|TRBV9|TRBJ1-4|NA
CASSAQTDSANEKLFF
TGTGCCAGCAGCGCGCAGACCGACAGCGCTAATGAAAAACTGTTTTTT
>NA|TRBV19|TRBJ2-3|TRBD2
CASSMNTGGVPDTQYF
TGTGCCAGTAGTATGAATACGGGAGGGGTTCCAGATACGCAGTATTTT
>NA|TRBV7-8|TRBJ2-5|NA
CASSLEGGGLWETQYF
TGTGCCAGCAGCTTAGAGGGGGGAGGGCTTTGGGAGACCCAGTACTTC
>NA|TRBV5-1|TRBJ2-7|NA
CASSWTLGLDYEQYF
TGCGCCAGCAGCTGGACTCTAGGGCTCGACTACGAGCAGTACTTC
>NA|TRBV27|TRBJ1-6|TRBD1
CASSRTGTANSPLHF
TGTGCCAGCAGTCGGACCGGGACAGCTAATTCACCCCTCCACTTT
>NA|TRBV15|TRBJ2-3|NA
CATSRDRSDTQYF
TGTGCCACCAGCAGAGATCGGTCAGATACGCAGTATTTT
>NA|TRBV4-2|TRBJ2-1|TRBD1
CASSQEDRGSYNEQFF
TGTGCCAGCAGCCAAGAAGACAGGGGTTCCTACAATGAGCAGTTCTTC
>NA|TRBV16|TRBJ2-7|NA
CASSQWVPSRGYEQYF
TGTGCCAGCAGCCAATGGGTTCCAAGTAGGGGCTACGAGCAGTACTTC